This T cell receptor (beta chain) was found in a study of OX40 agonist ivuxolimab in advanced cancers. Study-wide context: Ivuxolimab, an antibody that agonizes OX40 (CD134), was administered to the patients. The dose-escalation cohort was about 87% male, with a mean age of 60 years, ranging about 20 to 85. Patients treated during dose escalation were battling hepatocellular carcinoma, melanoma, renal cell or head and neck cancer.

Method: immunoSEQ multiplex PCR; TCRdb's copy keeps in-frame clones and lacks some. Among some 77,000 clones listed, 92% were seen once. This sequence was found in an adult with an advanced solid tumor such as melanoma, head and neck, liver or kidney cancer. Sequencing was performed on CD4+ or CD8+ T cells sorted from blood, taken in a trial of the OX40 agonist ivuxolimab.

CDR3 amino acids: CASSQDTGFSGANVLTF. The CDR3 DNA sequence: TGTGCCAGCAGCCAAGATACAGGGTTCTCTGGGGCCAACGTCCTGACTTTC. The chain uses TRBV4-2 and TRBJ2-6, with TRBD1 as a possible D gene (6 bases). This CDR3 comprises 17 residues. The germline CDR1 and CDR2 sequences are LGHNA and YNFKEQ. V was trimmed by 0 bases and J by 0 bases, leaving 9 bases between them.